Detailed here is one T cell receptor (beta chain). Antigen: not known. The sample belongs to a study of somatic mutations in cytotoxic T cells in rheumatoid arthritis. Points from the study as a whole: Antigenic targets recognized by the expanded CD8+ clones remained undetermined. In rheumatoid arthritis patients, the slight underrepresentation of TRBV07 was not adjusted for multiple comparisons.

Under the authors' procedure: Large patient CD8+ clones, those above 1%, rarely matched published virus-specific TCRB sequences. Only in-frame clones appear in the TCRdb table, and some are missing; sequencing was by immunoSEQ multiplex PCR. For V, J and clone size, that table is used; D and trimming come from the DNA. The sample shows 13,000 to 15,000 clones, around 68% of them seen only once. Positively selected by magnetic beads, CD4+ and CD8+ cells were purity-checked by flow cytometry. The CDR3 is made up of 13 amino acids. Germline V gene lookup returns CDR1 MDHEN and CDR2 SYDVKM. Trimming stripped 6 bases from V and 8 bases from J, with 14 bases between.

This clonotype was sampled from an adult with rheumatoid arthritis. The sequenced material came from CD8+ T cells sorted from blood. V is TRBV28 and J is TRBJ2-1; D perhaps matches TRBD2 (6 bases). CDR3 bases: TGTGCCAGCAGCATGACGGGGGAGCATGAGCAGTTCTTC. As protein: CASSMTGEHEQFF.